This T cell receptor beta chain was found in a study of T cell repertoires in cytomegalovirus infection. Study information: CMV infection together with matching HLA type was indicated by public TCR beta signatures.

Ten or more counts support this clonotype. Its specificity is not known. One entry per CDR3 protein, called by TCRdb with MiXCR from the reads. The sample lists around 250,000 distinct CDR3 sequences, around 15% occurring once. Notes on the study in general: The study identified carriers of CMV plus the relevant HLA from cumulative public TCR beta family frequency.

The receptor's source is a human donor in good health (CMV status not recorded). Some clones in this sample may be carry-over from other donors' samples. The sequenced sample was CD8+ T cells from PBMCs.

The CDR3 DNA sequence: TGTGCCAGCAGCTTAAGAGGGGGCCCGGACGGGAACACTGAAGCTTTCTTT. Translation gives CASSLRGGPDGNTEAFF. The chain recombines TRBV7-9 with TRBJ1-1; TRBD1 matches at 7 bases. This CDR3 comprises 17 residues. Germline CDR1 and CDR2: SEHNR and FQNEAQ (reference sequence). The ends lost 2 bases at V and 1 base at J; junction bases unmatched: 10.